The rows below give T cell receptor beta chains drawn from one sample of a study of blood T cell repertoires in COVID-19. Measured with immunoSEQ multiplex PCR; TCRdb has only the in-frame clones, and not every one. The sample holds 400,000 to 450,000 clones, 80% to 95% seen once. The sequencing input was PBMCs or T cells enriched from blood (not recorded which). The origin of the receptors is a young man who had recovered from COVID-19. CDR3s include the opening cysteine and the closing phenylalanine or tryptophan. Each record gives: D gene, clone size, V gene, J gene, CDR3 protein, CDR3 DNA. A D gene is named only where the DNA matches it firmly. Some rows mark clone size as missing; the rest say once, few, many or name a class of expanded clone.

TRBD2,.,TRBV7-8,TRBJ2-3,CASSLRTSGGAPRSTDTQYF,TGTGCCAGCAGCCTCCGGACTAGCGGGGGGGCCCCACGGAGCACAGATACGCAGTATTTT
.,.,TRBV7-9,TRBJ2-1,CASSPGQINEQFF,TGTGCCAGCAGCCCCGGACAGATCAATGAGCAGTTCTTC
.,.,TRBV4-2,TRBJ2-3,CASSQAPIVTDTQYF,TGTGCCAGCAGCCAAGCCCCGATAGTTACAGATACGCAGTATTTT
.,.,TRBV7-9,TRBJ2-2,CASSSAGGAPPGELFF,TGTGCCAGCAGTTCCGCGGGCGGGGCACCACCCGGGGAGCTGTTTTTT
.,.,TRBV6-5,TRBJ1-1,CASSYDRNTEAFF,TGTGCCAGCAGTTATGATAGGAACACTGAAGCTTTCTTT
.,few,TRBV19,TRBJ1-1,CASSKPLGRGNTEAFF,TGTGCCAGTAGTAAGCCCCTCGGACGGGGGAACACTGAAGCTTTCTTT
.,.,TRBV18,TRBJ1-5,CASSGGGTQPQHF,TGTGCCAGCTCAGGGGGGGGTACTCAGCCCCAGCATTTT
TRBD1,.,TRBV19,TRBJ1-1,CASSIGTGDQEWAFF,TGTGCCAGTAGTATAGGGACAGGGGATCAGGAATGGGCTTTCTTT
TRBD2,.,TRBV20-1,TRBJ2-1,CSASLREASSYNEQFF,TGCAGTGCTAGTCTGCGGGAGGCCAGCTCCTACAATGAGCAGTTCTTC
TRBD1,.,TRBV18,TRBJ1-1,CASSPPRTGNTEAFF,TGTGCCAGCTCACCACCTAGGACAGGGAACACTGAAGCTTTCTTT